This T cell receptor beta chain originates from a study of blood T cell repertoires in COVID-19 (dated by TCRdb to between 2020 and 2021). Looking at the study overall: Samples covering the acute and convalescent phases of COVID-19 were provided by collaborators in the United States, Italy and Spain. The material from the prospective study consisted of cDNA or gDNA derived from T cells, B-cell-depleted T cells, or PBMCs. Subjects who had been exposed to COVID-19, were actively infected with it, or had recovered from it provided the deeply sampled blood TCRbeta repertoires that made up the dataset. The repertoires were made available in a free public database intended to serve as a resource for research on the immune response to SARS-CoV-2. Samples were obtained from the ongoing ImmuneRACE study (first 160 participants) and from approximately 1,200 subjects provided by 6 global collaborators. The sample metadata nearly always contained a de-identified subject ID, COVID-19 status, age in years and sex. HLA class I and class II types, where available, came from metadata supplied by the sample provider rather than from assay-based typing. The paper's findings and limits, for the study overall: The quantity of clinical and demographic metadata differed by source and by participant and was supplied without curation.

Inclusive of the bounding cysteine and phenylalanine, the CDR3 is 15 residues long. The sequence is cut down to CDR3 DNA, 45 bases in frame from base 1. CDR1 and CDR2, per the germline V gene, are MGHRA and YSYEKL. Here V drops 1 base and J drops 7 bases, and the junction holds 9 bases not matched to any gene. TCRbeta CDR3 regions were amplified from genomic DNA by means of the immunoSEQ Assay, a bias-controlled multiplex PCR. Under the source paper's analysis protocol: Nucleated cell counts per sample were estimated from amplification of reference gene primers within the assay. To quantify the absolute abundance of each unique TCRbeta CDR3 rearrangement, sequence reads were collapsed and filtered. For each sample, productive Simpson clonality was calculated as the square root of Simpson's diversity index over productive rearrangements. In TCRdb, the immuneACCESS table is reduced to in-frame sequences with V and J assigned. These tables do not hold every clone; where another copy was compared, an unresolved V gene accounts for under half, and the others remain unexplained. That table is the source of V, J and clone size, and D and trimming were worked out from the DNA. The sample profile shows roughly 230,000 clones; roughly four fifths of them were found once. Roughly 3.1% of the sample is taken by the ten largest.

The count of this clone is one. Which antigen it targets is not known. Base qualities are not at hand, and no much larger clone is one base apart. Participants in the prospective study were enrolled through a virtual design, were aged about 18 to 90 years, and lived in 24 United States geographic areas. In the prospective study, participants were assigned to cohorts based on the clinical history participants reported in a screening survey and a study questionnaire. ImmuneRACE Cohort 3 recovered participants were defined by two consecutive negative NP/OP PCR tests, healthcare professional clearance, or symptom resolution. In the prospective study, whole blood, serum and a nasopharyngeal or oropharyngeal swab were collected from each participant by mobile phlebotomists. Over a roughly 2-month period, participants in the prospective study had the option of providing additional blood draws and questionnaires. Prospective study blood samples were shipped either frozen or at room temperature before DNA extraction.

The clonotype originates from a man aged 50 or older who had recovered from COVID-19. Material for sequencing was PBMCs or T cells enriched from blood (not recorded which). The V and J segments used are TRBV4-1 and TRBJ1-1; TRBD1 lines up with 7 middle nucleotides. The CDR3 reads as follows: CASSQGGPRTGEAFF. The bases read TGCGCCAGCAGCCAAGGGGGGCCACGGACAGGTGAAGCTTTCTTT.